Below, one TCR beta chain is given with its context. The data are from a study of human T cells and chemical hapten exposure. TCRdb called the RACE reads again in MiXCR, with one record for every CDR3 protein. Among tens of thousands of distinct CDR3 sequences listed, over 9.5% were seen once. Time point indicated: patch test 1, 2 weeks after DPC sensitization. The treatment denotes: therapeutic diphenylcyclopropenone sensitization with weekly scalp DPC. The CDR3 covers 18 residues. V shed 4 bases and J 4 bases; nucleotides not matched to a gene: 15. Germline CDR1 KGHSH, CDR2 LQKENI. The chain recombines TRBV18 with TRBJ1-3; 8 nucleotides line up with TRBD1. The source was whole blood, collected in connection with sensitization to the hapten diphenylcyclopropenone (DPC). The receptor's source is a man aged 35-49 years with alopecia areata. Some clones in this sample may be carry-over from other donors' samples. This CDR3 is CASSLFHYDRGAGNTIYF. The CDR3 DNA follows: TGTGCCAGCTCACTTTTCCACTATGACAGGGGAGCCGGAAACACCATATATTTT. Combining the CDR3 with reference TRBV18 and TRBJ1-3 gives the whole variable domain NAGVMQNPRHLVRRRGQEARLRCSPMKGHSHVYWYRQLPEEGLKFMVYLQKENIIDESGMPKERFSAEFPKEGPSILRIQQVVRGDSAAYFCASSLFHYDRGAGNTIYFGEGSWLTVV.